The 31 T cell receptor beta chains below were found in one sample sequenced in a study of PD-L1 blockade in urothelial cancer. The method was immunoSEQ multiplex PCR; TCRdb's version includes in-frame clones alone and lacks a portion of them. The sample consists of approximately 120,000 clones, about 84% of them appearing once. Sample time point: peripheral blood 6 weeks after treatment start. Sequenced material: PBMCs, taken around atezolizumab (anti-PD-L1) treatment. All receptors come from a man aged 50 to 59 with urothelial cancer.

With respect to this clone: An end of the junction does not agree with germline; a read error may underlie this. The chain employs TRBV28 and TRBJ2-7; maybe TRBD2 (5 bases). The CDR3 is 12 amino acids. Germline V gives CDR1 MDHEN, CDR2 SYDVKM. The CDR3 region is CASNLRGNEQYF. The CDR3 DNA follows: TGTGCCAGCAATTTACGAGGGAACGAGCAGTACTTC.

V and J are TRBV28 and TRBJ2-3; 10 bases map to TRBD1. Germline V gives CDR1 MDHEN, CDR2 SYDVKM. V shed 6 bases and J 0 bases; nucleotides not matched to a gene: 9. This CDR3 contains 17 residues. CDR3 in amino acids: CASRLRQGATSTDTQYF. CDR3 nucleotides: TGTGCCAGCAGATTAAGACAGGGGGCTACTAGCACAGATACGCAGTATTTT.

This clone appeared once. One end of the junction fails to match germline, which may point to a read error. The J gene is TRBJ2-3, the V gene TRBV7-9; weak D call: TRBD1 (6 bases). This CDR3 comprises 12 residues. Germline CDR1 is SEHNR and CDR2 is FQNEAQ (reference sequence). DNA for the CDR3: TGTGCCAGCAGCGGACCGACAGGTACGCAGTATTTT. Translating gives CASSGPTGTQYF.

This clone was picked up one time. The genes are TRBV11-2 and TRBJ2-2, with 13 positions matching TRBD2. The CDR3 is 16 residues long. Trimming at V came to 5 bases and at J to 3 bases, leaving 3 bases not matched to a gene. CDR1 is SGHAT and CDR2 is FQNNGV in the germline V gene. The CDR3 DNA reads TGTGCCAGCAGCCTACTAGCGGGAGGGTACACCGGGGAGCTGTTTTTT. Amino acids: CASSLLAGGYTGELFF.

The V call is TRBV18, the J call TRBJ2-7, with D possibly matching TRBD1 (6 bases). There are 16 residues in the CDR3. Germline V lookup: CDR1 KGHSH, CDR2 LQKENI. V lost 1 base and J 7 bases, leaving 20 bases between the germline ends. The DNA for the CDR3 is TGTGCCAGCTCACCACTCGAGGGGGACACCCCCGGGGAGCAGTACTTC. Translation: CASSPLEGDTPGEQYF.

The rearrangement uses TRBV9 and TRBJ2-1, with 10 bases identical to TRBD1. Germline V CDR1 and CDR2: SGDLS, YYNGEE. The CDR3 length is 15 residues. V lost 0 bases to trimming and J lost 6 bases; unmatched junction nucleotides: 3. CDR3 residues: CASSVEGQGVNEQFF. DNA for the CDR3: TGTGCCAGCAGCGTAGAAGGACAGGGGGTCAATGAGCAGTTCTTC.

As concerns this clone: Within the sample, other DNA sequences also encode this same CDR3. The V and J genes are TRBV28 and TRBJ1-6; 7 bases align to TRBD1. V gave up 5 bases and J gave up 0 bases; unmatched junction bases: 7. The V gene's germline CDR1 is MDHEN and CDR2 SYDVKM. CDR3 length equals 17 residues. The CDR3 nucleotides are TGTGCCAGCAGTCTGAGGGGACAGAGCTCCTATAATTCACCCCTCCACTTT. Amino acids: CASSLRGQSSYNSPLHF.

This chain joins TRBV6-5 and TRBJ1-2, with TRBD1 matching over 9 bases. CDR1 is MNHEY, CDR2 SVGAGI, per germline. The CDR3 runs to 14 residues. The J segment lost 5 bases and the V segment lost 8 bases, leaving 9 bases of the junction unmatched. The CDR3, as DNA: TGTGCCAGCCTCCCGGGACAGGGCAATTATGGCTACACCTTC. Translated: CASLPGQGNYGYTF.

A single count supports this clone. The CDR3 DNA reads TGTGCCAGCAGCGTACGGGAGGGCGCCTCTGGCTACACCTTC. Its protein product is CASSVREGASGYTF. The chain couples TRBV9 to TRBJ1-2; D gene uncertain. The germline V gene encodes CDR1 SGDLS and CDR2 YYNGEE. With 1 base removed from V and 7 bases from J, the gap between germline ends came to 14 bases. This CDR3 contains 14 residues.

The gene calls are TRBV5-6 and TRBJ1-5; D may be TRBD1 (5 bases). From germline, CDR1 is SGHDT and CDR2 YYEEEE. Trimming cost V 1 base and J 4 bases, with 18 bases left between them. The CDR3 totals 17 residues. The CDR3: CASSLLSGGGGNQPQHF. CDR3 nucleotide sequence: TGTGCCAGCAGCTTGTTGTCTGGGGGGGGAGGAAATCAGCCCCAGCATTTT.

This clone was seen more than once but under ten times. This sequence joins TRBV2 and TRBJ1-3; TRBD1 aligns across 8 bases. The V gene end was trimmed by 9 bases and the J gene end by 3 bases; junction bases not matched to a gene: 7. The CDR3 is 14 residues long. The germline gives CDR1 SNHLY, CDR2 FYNNEI. CDR3 loop: CARGQGVGGNTIYF. CDR3 coding DNA: TGTGCCAGAGGACAGGGTGTAGGTGGAAACACCATATATTTT.

This clone was recorded only once. The genes are TRBV6-1 and TRBJ2-7; D gene ambiguous. Germline-derived CDR1 and CDR2 are MNHNS and SASEGT. The V end lost 2 bases, the J end lost 3 bases, and 20 bases lay between the germline ends. This CDR3 contains 17 residues. For the CDR3, the DNA is TGTGCCAGCAGTGAAAGAGACACAATAATGCGAGACTACGAGCAGTACTTC. Its protein is CASSERDTIMRDYEQYF.

The V gene is TRBV5-4, the J gene TRBJ2-2; TRBD2 agrees at 9 bases. Unmatched junction bases numbered 8, after V lost 2 bases and J lost 0 bases. The CDR3 totals 18 residues. The germline V gene encodes CDR1 SGHNT and CDR2 YYREEE (reference sequence). This CDR3 reads CASSLVAGGAPNTGELFF. The CDR3 DNA reads TGTGCCAGCAGCTTAGTCGCGGGAGGGGCCCCGAACACCGGGGAGCTGTTTTTT.

The CDR3 here is CASSLRLAVGVAQYF. CDR3 nucleotides: TGTGCCAGCAGCTTGCGGCTAGCGGTTGGGGTGGCGCAGTATTTT. V usage is TRBV5-6 and J usage is TRBJ2-3; 7 nucleotides agree with TRBD2. The junction had 12 bases not matched to a gene; V was cut back by 1 base and J by 10 bases. The CDR3 consists of 15 residues. Per germline, CDR1 SGHDT and CDR2 YYEEEE.

The rearrangement joins TRBV9 to TRBJ1-4; TRBD1 agrees at 7 bases. CDR3 length equals 15 residues. Losses at the gene ends were 4 bases for V and 0 bases for J; bases not matched to a gene: 3. The germline gives CDR1 SGDLS, CDR2 YYNGEE. CDR3 sequence reads: CASSQGDATNEKLFF. The DNA of the CDR3 is TGTGCCAGCAGCCAGGGGGACGCAACTAATGAAAAACTGTTTTTT.

The chain joins TRBV2 to TRBJ2-1; 9 nucleotides agree with TRBD1. V gave up 5 bases and J gave up 3 bases; unmatched junction bases: 5. Germline V CDR1 and CDR2: SNHLY, FYNNEI. This CDR3 is built from 15 residues. The CDR3: CASSKGQGNYNEQFF. For the CDR3, the DNA is TGTGCCAGCAGTAAGGGACAGGGTAACTACAATGAGCAGTTCTTC. The whole variable domain, filled in from reference TRBV2 and TRBJ2-1, reads EPEVTQTPSHQVTQMGQEVILRCVPISNHLYFYWYRQILGQKVEFLVSFYNNEISEKSEIFDDQFSVERPDGSNFTLKIRSTKLEDSAMYFCASSKGQGNYNEQFFGPGTRLTVL.

The chain joins TRBV5-1 to TRBJ1-5; a possible D gene is TRBD1 (6 bases). There are 14 residues in the CDR3. Trimming removed 4 bases at V and 4 bases at J, with 12 bases between. The germline V gene encodes CDR1 SGHRS and CDR2 YFSETQ. CDR3 DNA: TGCGCCAGCAGCCCGGAGGGGGGGAATCAGCCCCAGCATTTT. Translation: CASSPEGGNQPQHF.

This chain uses TRBV5-1 with TRBJ1-5, with 9 bases aligning to TRBD1. Germline values: CDR1 SGHRS, CDR2 YFSETQ. The CDR3 contains 15 residues. The V segment lost 4 bases and the J segment 2 bases; nucleotides outside the gene matches: 4. CDR3 DNA sequence: TGCGCCAGCAGCCCGGGACAGGGAGGCAATCAGCCCCAGCATTTT. Residues: CASSPGQGGNQPQHF.

The rearrangement links TRBV2 to TRBJ1-2; D may be TRBD1 (6 bases). Trimming removed 3 bases from V and 7 bases from J, with 12 bases in between. CDR3 length: 13 residues. Germline values: CDR1 SNHLY, CDR2 FYNNEI. The DNA of the CDR3 is TGTGCCAGCAGTGACAGGGGATTGGGTGGCTACACCTTC. Translation: CASSDRGLGGYTF.

The V and J genes are TRBV18 and TRBJ1-2; a weak D match, TRBD1 (5 bases). This CDR3 is 14 amino acids long. Looked up from germline, CDR1 is KGHSH and CDR2 is LQKENI. Trimming pared 1 base from V and 7 bases from J, leaving 13 bases between. CDR3 sequence (DNA): TGTGCCAGCTCACCACTCAGGGAATCAACTGGCTACACCTTC. Translating gives CASSPLRESTGYTF. The full variable domain, completed using reference TRBV18 and TRBJ1-2, is NAGVMQNPRHLVRRRGQEARLRCSPMKGHSHVYWYRQLPEEGLKFMVYLQKENIIDESGMPKERFSAEFPKEGPSILRIQQVVRGDSAAYFCASSPLRESTGYTFGSGTRLTVV.

The genes are TRBV18 and TRBJ2-1, with TRBD2 matching over 9 bases. The CDR3 runs 15 residues. Trimming removed 4 bases from V and 5 bases from J; junction bases left unmatched: 6. CDR1 is KGHSH, CDR2 LQKENI, per germline. CDR3 amino acids: CASSQIAGADNEQFF. DNA of the CDR3: TGTGCCAGCTCACAAATAGCGGGAGCTGACAATGAGCAGTTCTTC.

The chain links TRBV5-6 to TRBJ2-3; 16 bases line up with TRBD2. CDR1 and CDR2 (germline): SGHDT, YYEEEE. V gave up 4 bases and J gave up 0 bases; unmatched junction bases: 8. The CDR3 contains 19 residues. CDR3 region: CASSLGLAGGPGSTDTQYF. The CDR3 region has the DNA TGTGCCAGCAGCCTGGGACTAGCGGGAGGGCCGGGGAGCACAGATACGCAGTATTTT. Looking up the rest from reference TRBV5-6 and TRBJ2-3 gives the full variable domain: DAGVTQSPTHLIKTRGQQVTLRCSPKSGHDTVSWYQQALGQGPQFIFQYYEEEERQRGNFPDRFSGHQFPNYSSELNVNALLLGDSALYLCASSLGLAGGPGSTDTQYFGPGTRLTVL.

The chain is built from TRBV19 and TRBJ2-3, with TRBD2 as a possible D gene (6 bases). The germline V and J ends were trimmed by 4 bases and 7 bases, with 15 bases remaining between them. CDR1 LNHDA and CDR2 SQIVND come from the germline V gene (reference sequence). The length of the CDR3 is 14 residues. The CDR3 region is CASSNLAYPYTQYF. The CDR3 DNA reads as TGTGCCAGTAGTAACCTAGCGTACCCATATACGCAGTATTTT. The entire variable domain, with the rest obtained from reference TRBV19 and TRBJ2-3, is as follows: DGGITQSPKYLFRKEGQNVTLSCEQNLNHDAMYWYRQDPGQGLRLIYYSQIVNDFQKGDIAEGYSVSREKKESFPLTVTSAQKNPTAFYLCASSNLAYPYTQYFGPGTRLTVL.

The V call is TRBV6-5, the J call TRBJ1-4; 7 bases are a match to TRBD1. V shed 6 bases and J 6 bases; nucleotides not matched to a gene: 7. Germline assignment: CDR1 MNHEY and CDR2 SVGAGI. The CDR3 sequence is 14 residues long. This CDR3 reads CASRRQGSHEKLFF. CDR3 nucleotides: TGTGCCAGCAGGCGACAGGGATCCCATGAAAAACTGTTTTTT.

This chain joins TRBV6-1 and TRBJ1-4; D is unclear. CDR1 is MNHNS and CDR2 is SASEGT in the germline V gene. The germline V and J ends were trimmed by 5 bases and 11 bases, with 15 bases remaining between them. This CDR3 comprises 13 residues. Written as DNA, the CDR3 is TGTGCCAGCAGTCCTCGGTTGCCGGAGAAACTGTTTTTT. Translating it yields CASSPRLPEKLFF.

The chain's CDR3 is CAISAYQETQYF. In DNA form, the CDR3 reads TGTGCCATCAGTGCTTACCAAGAGACCCAGTACTTC. The V call is TRBV10-3, the J call TRBJ2-5; D uncertain. Germline CDR1 is ENHRY and CDR2 is SYGVKD. This CDR3 spans 12 amino acids. Trimming removed 4 bases from V and 0 bases from J, with 3 bases in between.

The gene calls are TRBV18 and TRBJ1-2; no clear D. The germline V gene encodes CDR1 KGHSH and CDR2 LQKENI. V shed 3 bases and J shed 7 bases, with 6 bases lying between them. CDR3 length: 11 amino acids. The chain's CDR3 is CASSPAAGYTF. CDR3 nucleotides: TGTGCCAGCTCACCCGCGGCTGGCTACACCTTC. Full variable domain (rest looked up from reference TRBV18 and TRBJ1-2): NAGVMQNPRHLVRRRGQEARLRCSPMKGHSHVYWYRQLPEEGLKFMVYLQKENIIDESGMPKERFSAEFPKEGPSILRIQQVVRGDSAAYFCASSPAAGYTFGSGTRLTVV.

J is TRBJ1-2 and V is TRBV29-1, with D hard to call. This CDR3 has 12 residues. Trimming removed 5 bases from V and 7 bases from J, with 14 bases in between. Germline CDR1 is SQVTM and CDR2 is ANQGSEA. Written as DNA, the CDR3 is TGCAGCGTTTCTCCCGGGGAGGGTGGCTACACCTTC. This sequence encodes CSVSPGEGGYTF.

The chain combines TRBV5-4 with TRBJ2-1; 8 bases agree with TRBD1. Trimming removed 4 bases from V and 3 bases from J; junction bases left unmatched: 12. Germline lookup yields CDR1 SGHNT and CDR2 YYREEE (reference sequence). The CDR3 has 17 amino acids. CDR3 amino acids: CASSTSTRQGFYNEQFF. The CDR3 region has the DNA TGTGCCAGCAGCACTTCTACCCGACAGGGGTTCTACAATGAGCAGTTCTTC.

This clone was detected once. This chain links TRBV18 with TRBJ2-6; possibly TRBD2 for D (5 bases). The CDR3 totals 15 residues. V was trimmed by 0 bases and J by 2 bases, leaving 5 bases between them. Germline V CDR1 and CDR2: KGHSH, LQKENI. The CDR3 sequence is CASSPPGAGANVLTF. In nucleotides, the CDR3 is TGTGCCAGCTCACCACCCGGGGCTGGGGCCAACGTCCTGACTTTC.

The chain recombines TRBV5-8 with TRBJ2-7, with unresolved D. Germline CDR1 is SGHTS and CDR2 is YDEGEE. V lost 1 base to trimming and J lost 0 bases, with 5 bases between them. CDR3 size: 13 residues. In DNA, the CDR3 is TGTGCCAGCAGCTTGTGGAGCTCCTACGAGCAGTACTTC. Translation gives CASSLWSSYEQYF.